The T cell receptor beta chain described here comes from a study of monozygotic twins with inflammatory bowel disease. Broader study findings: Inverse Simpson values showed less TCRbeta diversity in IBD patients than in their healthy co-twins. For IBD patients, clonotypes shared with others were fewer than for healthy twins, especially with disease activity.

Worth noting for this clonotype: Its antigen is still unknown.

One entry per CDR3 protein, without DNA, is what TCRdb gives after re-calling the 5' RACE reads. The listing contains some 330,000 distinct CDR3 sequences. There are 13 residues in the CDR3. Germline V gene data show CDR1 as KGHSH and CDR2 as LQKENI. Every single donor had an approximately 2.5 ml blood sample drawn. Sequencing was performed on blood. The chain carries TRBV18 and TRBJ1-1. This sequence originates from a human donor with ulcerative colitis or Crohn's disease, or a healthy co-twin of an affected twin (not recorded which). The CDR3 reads CASSESGNTEAFF. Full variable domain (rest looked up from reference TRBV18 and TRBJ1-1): NAGVMQNPRHLVRRRGQEARLRCSPMKGHSHVYWYRQLPEEGLKFMVYLQKENIIDESGMPKERFSAEFPKEGPSILRIQQVVRGDSAAYFCASSESGNTEAFFGQGTRLTVV.